This T cell receptor (beta chain) originates from a study of graft-versus-host responses after intestinal transplantation. Notes on the study in general: In patients with graft-donor T cell macrochimerism, allograft graft-versus-host to host-versus-graft clonal ratios were high. The authors found GvH clones in recipient marrow, some appearing first in ileum or blood.

Plating combined around 200,000 CFSE-labeled responder cells with around 200,000 irradiated, violet-dye-labeled stimulator cells. The table came from immunoSEQ multiplex PCR; TCRdb's copy has only in-frame clones and leaves some out. The data contain 13,000 to 15,000 clones, roughly a third of them singletons. Germline V gives CDR1 LNHNV, CDR2 YYDKDF (reference sequence). The V and J ends lost 0 bases and 6 bases respectively, with 11 bases between them. This CDR3 comprises 14 residues. The source was alloreactive CD4+ T cells from a mixed lymphocyte reaction culture, collected before intestinal transplant. As to subset: CFSE-low proliferating T cells sorted from roughly six-day pre-transplant mixed lymphocyte reaction (GvH or HvG direction). The sequence came from a human patient who received an intestinal transplant. V usage is TRBV15 and J usage is TRBJ1-2; unclear D gene. CDR3 residues: CATSRDRVPHGYTF. In nucleotides, the CDR3 is TGTGCCACCAGCAGAGATCGGGTGCCCCATGGCTACACCTTC.